The next 25 T cell receptor beta chains were all read from a single sample in a study of human T cells and chemical hapten exposure. TCRdb processed the RACE reads anew with MiXCR; each CDR3 protein has one entry. This sample has approximately 86,000 distinct CDR3 sequences, with 9.5% to 13% found just once. The time point was: patch test 3, about 24 weeks after DPC sensitization. The sample's treatment: therapeutic diphenylcyclopropenone sensitization with weekly scalp DPC. The source material was whole blood, sampled in connection with sensitization to the hapten diphenylcyclopropenone (DPC). Receptor source: a woman aged 30 to 39 with alopecia areata. Some clones in this sample may be carry-over from other donors' samples.

V usage is TRBV10-3 and J usage is TRBJ1-1; TRBD1 aligns across 9 bases. Germline CDR1 reads ENHRY; CDR2 reads SYGVKD. With V trimmed by 3 bases and J by 7 bases, 6 bases remained unmatched. This CDR3 contains 14 residues. CDR3 protein: CAISDDRGRIEAFF. Here the CDR3 DNA reads TGTGCCATCAGTGACGACAGGGGGAGGATTGAAGCTTTCTTT.

This clonotype was seen at least ten times. This chain links TRBV10-3 with TRBJ1-2, with 12 bases that match TRBD1. Germline-derived CDR1 and CDR2 are ENHRY and SYGVKD. With 4 bases clipped from V and 8 bases from J, the junction kept 11 bases outside the gene matches. This CDR3 region has 16 residues. CDR3 protein: CAISGRPGQGAIGYTF. CDR3 sequence (DNA): TGTGCCATCAGTGGGAGACCGGGACAGGGGGCGATAGGCTACACCTTC.

In this sample, this clonotype turned up many times. This chain uses TRBV29-1 with TRBJ1-3; D is possibly TRBD1 (6 bases). Trimming shortened V by 7 bases and J by 0 bases, and 13 bases separated the two germline ends. The germline V gene has CDR1 SQVTM and CDR2 ANQGSEA. The CDR3 runs 14 residues. The CDR3 DNA is TGCAGCGCACAGGGCCCATTCTCTGGAAACACCATATATTTT. Protein product: CSAQGPFSGNTIYF.

The sample holds a few counts of this clonotype. The junction departs from germline at one end; a sequencing error may be responsible. The V call is TRBV5-1, the J call TRBJ1-1, with D possibly being TRBD1 (5 bases). Germline V gene lookup returns CDR1 SGHRS and CDR2 YFSETQ. There are 15 residues in the CDR3. CDR3 nucleotide sequence: TGCGCAAGCAGCAGGGTCGAGGCCGGTTACACTGAAGCTTTCTTT. Its translation is CASSRVEAGYTEAFF.

This clonotype was seen repeatedly, ten times or more. This chain uses TRBV6-6 with TRBJ2-1; the D is unclear. The germline V gene has CDR1 MNHNY and CDR2 SVGAGI (reference sequence). Deletions cut 5 bases from V and 9 bases from J, with 11 bases between. The CDR3 length is 12 residues. This CDR3 is CASSLSRIEQFF. CDR3 in DNA: TGTGCCAGCAGTCTCTCGCGGATTGAGCAGTTCTTC.

The rearrangement joins TRBV4-1 to TRBJ1-1, with 7 bases aligning to TRBD1. V trimming: 0 bases; J trimming: 4 bases; junction bases outside the gene matches: 5. Germline V gives CDR1 MGHRA, CDR2 YSYEKL. This CDR3 comprises 15 residues. The CDR3 loop reads CASSQEDRRGTEAFF. The CDR3 nucleotides read TGCGCCAGCAGCCAAGAGGACAGGCGGGGCACTGAAGCTTTCTTT.

This clonotype was seen at least ten times. The J gene is TRBJ2-2, the V gene TRBV20-1; D may be TRBD2 (5 bases). Germline V gene data show CDR1 as DFQATT and CDR2 as SNEGSKA (reference sequence). The CDR3 is made up of 15 amino acids. Deletions cut 6 bases from V and 6 bases from J, with 20 bases between. The CDR3 DNA sequence: TGCAGTGCCGGCGAGGAGGAGCCGTCTGCCGGGGAGCTGTTTTTT. Amino acid sequence: CSAGEEEPSAGELFF.

This clonotype was detected ten times or more. This chain links TRBV28 with TRBJ2-4; D perhaps matches TRBD1 (8 bases). Germline V gene lookup returns CDR1 MDHEN and CDR2 SYDVKM. Deletions cut 6 bases from V and 1 base from J, with 13 bases between. CDR3 length equals 15 residues. This CDR3 is CASRGGDRAKNIQYF. CDR3 DNA: TGTGCCAGCAGGGGGGGGGACAGGGCCAAAAACATTCAGTACTTC. The variable domain in full, completed from reference TRBV28 and TRBJ2-4, reads DVKVTQSSRYLVKRTGEKVFLECVQDMDHENMFWYRQDPGLGLRLIYFSYDVKMKEKGDIPEGYSVSREKKERFSLILESASTNQTSMYLCASRGGDRAKNIQYFGAGTRLSVL.

This rearrangement joins TRBV7-2 to TRBJ2-4; a weak D match, TRBD2 (5 bases). V lost 5 bases and J lost 3, with 20 bases in between. Germline V gene sequence: CDR1 SGHTA, CDR2 FQGNSA. The CDR3 consists of 17 residues. CDR3 region: CASSPGYGGRGKNIQYF. DNA for the CDR3: TGTGCCAGCAGCCCTGGGTATGGAGGACGTGGCAAAAACATTCAGTACTTC.

The chain recombines TRBV28 with TRBJ1-1; 7 bases fit TRBD1. The germline V gene encodes CDR1 MDHEN and CDR2 SYDVKM. CDR3 length: 14 residues. V lost 4 bases and J lost 5; bases outside the gene matches: 7. The CDR3 region has the DNA TGTGCCAGCAGTTCTGCGGACAGGTTAACTGAAGCTTTCTTT. Its translation is CASSSADRLTEAFF.

This clonotype turned up a few times. The chain links TRBV3-1 to TRBJ1-2; D is unresolved. V gave up 2 bases and J gave up 5 bases, with 12 bases separating them. From germline, CDR1 is LGHDT and CDR2 YNNKEL (reference sequence). The CDR3 runs 14 residues. The CDR3 here is CASSQRTELYGYTF. DNA of the CDR3: TGTGCCAGCAGCCAACGGACGGAACTATATGGCTACACCTTC.

The chain has TRBV5-5 and TRBJ2-7, with TRBD1 matching 10 bases. The CDR3 runs to 15 residues. Germline lookup yields CDR1 SGHKS and CDR2 YYEKEE (reference sequence). Trimming removed 7 bases from V and 5 bases from J; junction bases left unmatched: 12. CDR3 protein: CASQDRDRGSHEQYF. For the CDR3, the DNA is TGTGCCAGCCAAGACCGGGACAGGGGTAGTCACGAGCAGTACTTC.

This rearrangement joins TRBV28 to TRBJ1-5, with D tentatively TRBD1 (6 bases). Germline V gives CDR1 MDHEN, CDR2 SYDVKM. Trimming shortened V by 6 bases and J by 7 bases, and 19 bases separated the two germline ends. This CDR3 comprises 15 residues. The CDR3 sequence is CASRPTGGAQQPQHF. The CDR3 DNA is TGTGCCAGCAGACCCACCGGGGGCGCTCAACAGCCCCAGCATTTT.

This chain joins TRBV3-1 and TRBJ1-2; TRBD1 agrees at 7 bases. J was trimmed by 7 bases and V by 1 base; bases with no gene match: 3. Per the germline V gene, CDR1 is LGHDT and CDR2 is YNNKEL (reference sequence). CDR3 size: 13 residues. For the CDR3, the DNA is TGTGCCAGCAGCCAAGGACAGGGAGTTGGCTACACCTTC. Translation: CASSQGQGVGYTF.

The genes are TRBV5-5 and TRBJ2-1, with TRBD2 as a possible D gene (6 bases). The V gene lost 2 bases and the J gene lost 10 bases, with 19 bases spanning the gap. Germline-derived CDR1 and CDR2 are SGHKS and YYEKEE (reference sequence). This CDR3 is 15 amino acids long. The CDR3 sequence: CASSFREPGRVEQFF. CDR3 DNA sequence: TGTGCCAGCAGCTTCCGGGAGCCGGGTCGGGTGGAGCAGTTCTTC.

The chain joins TRBV20-1 to TRBJ1-1, with 7 bases lining up with TRBD1. Germline V gives CDR1 DFQATT, CDR2 SNEGSKA (reference sequence). Trimming removed 3 bases from V and 5 bases from J; junction bases left unmatched: 6. This CDR3 spans 13 amino acids. CDR3: CSASLTGRTEAFF. The DNA of the CDR3 is TGCAGTGCTAGTCTGACAGGGCGGACTGAAGCTTTCTTT.

This clonotype was detected many times. The rearrangement joins TRBV28 to TRBJ2-5; D may be TRBD1 or TRBD2 (5 bases each). CDR3 size: 14 residues. The V gene's germline CDR1 is MDHEN and CDR2 SYDVKM. V was cut by 5 bases and J by 5 bases, with 15 bases left in between. The CDR3 is CASSPRGREETQYF. The CDR3 nucleotides are TGTGCCAGCAGTCCTCGCGGCAGGGAGGAGACCCAGTACTTC.

The V call is TRBV5-1, the J call TRBJ2-6; possibly TRBD1 or TRBD2 for D (5 bases each). The CDR3 runs to 16 residues. Germline V gene sequence: CDR1 SGHRS, CDR2 YFSETQ. Trimming removed 3 bases at V and 0 bases at J, with 10 bases between. CDR3 nucleotide sequence: TGCGCCAGCAGCTCCGGGGCGAGCTCTGGGGCCAACGTCCTGACTTTC. Translating it yields CASSSGASSGANVLTF.

This clonotype was counted a few times. The chain employs TRBV5-6 and TRBJ1-5; D is perhaps TRBD1 (6 bases). The V end was cut by 4 bases, the J end by 5 bases, with 19 bases between. The germline V gene encodes CDR1 SGHDT and CDR2 YYEEEE. CDR3 length equals 16 residues. DNA for the CDR3: TGTGCCAGCAGCCGGAGTGGTCAGGGGTTCTATCAGCCCCAGCATTTT. Protein sequence: CASSRSGQGFYQPQHF. The variable domain in full, with the rest retrieved from reference TRBV5-6 and TRBJ1-5, is DAGVTQSPTHLIKTRGQQVTLRCSPKSGHDTVSWYQQALGQGPQFIFQYYEEEERQRGNFPDRFSGHQFPNYSSELNVNALLLGDSALYLCASSRSGQGFYQPQHFGDGTRLSIL.

This clonotype appeared many times. This chain connects TRBV4-3 to TRBJ1-2; a possible D gene is TRBD1 (6 bases). Germline CDR1 reads LGHNA; CDR2 reads YSLEER. This CDR3 contains 14 residues. The germline V and J ends were trimmed by 3 bases and 4 bases, with 12 bases remaining between them. As DNA, the CDR3 is TGCGCCAGCAGCCAGGGCCCGACAGGCTATGGCTACACCTTC. As protein: CASSQGPTGYGYTF.

The J gene is TRBJ2-1, the V gene TRBV29-1, with 7 nucleotides matching TRBD2. V gave up 7 bases and J gave up 0 bases; unmatched junction bases: 6. Germline loops: CDR1 SQVTM, CDR2 ANQGSEA. This CDR3 spans 14 amino acids. The CDR3 region is CSAEAGPSYNEQFF. CDR3 DNA: TGCAGCGCCGAAGCGGGACCCTCCTACAATGAGCAGTTCTTC.

The chain combines TRBV3-1 with TRBJ2-2; 13 bases align to TRBD2. The germline V gene has CDR1 LGHDT and CDR2 YNNKEL (reference sequence). After removal of 6 bases from V and 7 bases from J, the junction contained 8 bases not matched to a gene. This CDR3 has 16 residues. The CDR3 sequence is CASSPTSGGPGGELFF. As DNA, the CDR3 is TGTGCCAGCAGTCCGACTAGCGGGGGGCCTGGCGGGGAGCTGTTTTTT.

This clonotype was seen repeatedly, ten times or more. This chain joins TRBV12-3 or TRBV12-4 and TRBJ2-7; D is ambiguous. This CDR3 comprises 14 residues. The V end lost 1 base, the J end lost 6 bases, and 13 bases lay between the germline ends. This chain's CDR3 is CASSLGFQTTEQYF. CDR3 nucleotides: TGTGCCAGCAGTTTAGGATTCCAAACCACCGAGCAGTACTTC.

This clonotype has ten or more counts. The J gene is TRBJ1-6, the V gene TRBV18; TRBD1 might be the D (5 bases). The V and J ends lost 5 bases and 10 bases respectively, with 12 bases between them. The CDR3 length is 13 residues. In germline, CDR1 is KGHSH, CDR2 LQKENI. The CDR3 nucleotides are TGTGCCAGCTCATCAGGAGGGGAGTCACCCCTCCACTTT. This encodes CASSSGGESPLHF.

This clonotype was recorded many times. V and J are TRBV27 and TRBJ1-6; D ambiguous. This CDR3 comprises 12 residues. Trimming pared 4 bases from V and 8 bases from J, leaving 6 bases between. Germline assignment: CDR1 MNHEY and CDR2 SMNVEV (reference sequence). CDR3: CASSSEDSPLHF. DNA of the CDR3: TGTGCCAGCAGTTCGGAGGATTCACCCCTCCACTTT.